This T cell receptor (beta chain) appears in the sequencing data of a study of blood T cells in healthy people across ages. It was with a sample-barcoded 5' primer and a J-beta primer mix that a second PCR of roughly 7 to 12 cycles was run. TCRdb reanalysed the 5' RACE reads using MiXCR and keeps one entry per CDR3 protein. The repertoire holds more than 800,000 distinct CDR3 sequences, with 35% to 55% as singletons. For this clonotype: Its antigen is not known.

Study results and caveats: In long-lived donors, naive CD4+ cell counts and diversity exceeded those of aged donors. Changes in expanded clonotypes were possibly confounded, as the CMV status of donors was unknown. Using unsorted PBMCs precluded a conclusive naive versus antigen-experienced comparison. While age rose, TCR beta diversity per million T cells dropped in a roughly linear way.

The CDR3 spans 15 residues. Germline V lookup: CDR1 SGDLS, CDR2 YYNGEE. Trimming shortened V by 2 bases and J by 0 bases, and 8 bases separated the two germline ends. The TCR was taken from a woman aged 55 to 70 in good health. The sequenced material came from blood. V gene TRBV9 combines with J gene TRBJ2-2, with unresolved D. The CDR3 nucleotides are TGTGCCAGCAGCGTTTGGCAGACGAACACCGGGGAGCTGTTTTTT. As protein: CASSVWQTNTGELFF.